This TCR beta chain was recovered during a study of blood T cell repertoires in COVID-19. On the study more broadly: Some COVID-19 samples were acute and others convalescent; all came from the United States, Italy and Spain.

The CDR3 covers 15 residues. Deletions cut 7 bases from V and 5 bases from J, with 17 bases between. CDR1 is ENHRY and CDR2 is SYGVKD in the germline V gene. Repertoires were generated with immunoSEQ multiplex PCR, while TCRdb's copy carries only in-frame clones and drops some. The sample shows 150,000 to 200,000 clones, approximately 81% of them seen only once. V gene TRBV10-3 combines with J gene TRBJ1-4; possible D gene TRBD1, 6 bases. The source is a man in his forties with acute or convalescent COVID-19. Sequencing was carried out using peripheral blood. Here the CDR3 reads CAIKGEHQGNEKLFF. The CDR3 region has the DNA TGTGCCATCAAGGGCGAACACCAGGGGAATGAAAAACTGTTTTTT.